This T cell receptor (beta chain) is from a study of CD8 T cells in ankylosing spondylitis. This clonotype has at least ten counts. TCRdb called the 5' RACE reads again in MiXCR, with one record for every CDR3 protein. The sample lists roughly 120,000 distinct CDR3 sequences, approximately 13% occurring once. CDR1 is SGHRS, CDR2 YFSETQ, per germline. The CDR3 is made up of 14 amino acids. V was shortened by 4 bases and J by 0 bases, with 11 bases between the two germline ends. V gene TRBV5-1 combines with J gene TRBJ2-7; a weak D match, TRBD2 (5 bases). The receptor was isolated from a female donor with ankylosing spondylitis or in good health (not recorded which). The source material was blood, either unsorted or a sorted T cell fraction (not recorded which). This CDR3 is CASSPGVSSYEQYF. The CDR3 DNA sequence: TGCGCCAGCAGCCCCGGGGTAAGCTCCTACGAGCAGTACTTC.